This TCR beta chain was documented in a study of T cell responses to AZD1222 COVID-19 vaccine. This table comes from immunoSEQ multiplex PCR, and its TCRdb copy is limited to in-frame clones, with some not included. This table holds 110,000 to 150,000 clones, about 90% found once. V shed 5 bases, J shed 5 bases, and the junction held 11 bases outside the gene matches. This CDR3 comprises 16 residues. Germline CDR1 and CDR2: SGHVS and FQNEAQ. Of note for this clone: The antigen is not known.

Study-level results: Variant regions that are unmutated are reportedly the target of nearly half of spike-specific TCRs. Donors skewed white British and female; clonal diversity was possibly underestimated.

This sequence originates from an adult who received the AZD1222 COVID-19 vaccine. This chain connects TRBV7-8 to TRBJ2-2; the match to TRBD2 covers 7 bases. Sequenced here: peripheral blood, sampled 28 days after the second AZD1222 dose. This chain's CDR3 is CASSQAGVGRTGELFF. In DNA, the CDR3 is TGTGCCAGCAGCCAGGCGGGGGTTGGTCGGACCGGGGAGCTGTTTTTT. Full variable domain (outside the CDR3, taken from reference TRBV7-8 and TRBJ2-2): GAGVSQSPRYKVAKRGQDVALRCDPISGHVSLFWYQQALGQGPEFLTYFQNEAQLDKSGLPSDRFFAERPEGSVSTLKIQRTQQEDSAVYLCASSQAGVGRTGELFFGEGSRLTVL.